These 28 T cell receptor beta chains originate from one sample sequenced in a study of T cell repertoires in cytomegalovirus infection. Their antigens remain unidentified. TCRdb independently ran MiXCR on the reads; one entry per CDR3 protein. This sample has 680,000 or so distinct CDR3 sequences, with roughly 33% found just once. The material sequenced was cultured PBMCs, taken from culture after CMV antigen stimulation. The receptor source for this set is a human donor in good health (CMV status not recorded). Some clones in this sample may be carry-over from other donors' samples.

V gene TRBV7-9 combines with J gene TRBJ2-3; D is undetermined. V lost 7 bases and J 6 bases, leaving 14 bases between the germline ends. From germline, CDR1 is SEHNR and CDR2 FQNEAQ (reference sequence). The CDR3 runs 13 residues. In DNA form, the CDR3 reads TGTGCCAGCATCCCACCCCTTTTGGATACGCAGTATTTT. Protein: CASIPPLLDTQYF.

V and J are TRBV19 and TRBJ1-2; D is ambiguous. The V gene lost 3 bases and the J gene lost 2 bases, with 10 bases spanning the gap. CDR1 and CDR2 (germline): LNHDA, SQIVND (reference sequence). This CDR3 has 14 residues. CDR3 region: CASSIVGYNYGYTF. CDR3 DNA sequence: TGTGCCAGTAGTATTGTCGGTTACAACTATGGCTACACCTTC.

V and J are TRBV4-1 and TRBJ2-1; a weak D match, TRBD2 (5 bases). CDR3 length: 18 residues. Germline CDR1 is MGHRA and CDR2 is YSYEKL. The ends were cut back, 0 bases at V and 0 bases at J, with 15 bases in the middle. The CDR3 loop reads CASSQDIRELSSYNEQFF. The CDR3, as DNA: TGCGCCAGCAGCCAAGATATTCGGGAACTAAGCTCCTACAATGAGCAGTTCTTC.

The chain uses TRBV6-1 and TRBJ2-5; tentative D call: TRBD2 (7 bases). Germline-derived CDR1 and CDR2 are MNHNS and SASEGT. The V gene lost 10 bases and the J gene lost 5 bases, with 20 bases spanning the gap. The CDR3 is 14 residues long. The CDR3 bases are TGTGCCAACAGGGATGGGGGGGCGGGGGAGACCCAGTACTTC. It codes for CANRDGGAGETQYF.

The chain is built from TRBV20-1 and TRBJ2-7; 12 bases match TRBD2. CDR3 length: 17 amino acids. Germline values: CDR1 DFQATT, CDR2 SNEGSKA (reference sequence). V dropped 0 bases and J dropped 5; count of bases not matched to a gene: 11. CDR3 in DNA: TGCAGTGCTAGAGATAGACTAGCGGGAGCTCCGTCTCACGAGCAGTACTTC. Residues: CSARDRLAGAPSHEQYF.

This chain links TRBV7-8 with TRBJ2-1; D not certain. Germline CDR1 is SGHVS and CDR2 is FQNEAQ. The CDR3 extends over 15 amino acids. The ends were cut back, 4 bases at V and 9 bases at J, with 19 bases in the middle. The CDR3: CASSWTVRGVGEQFF. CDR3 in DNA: TGTGCCAGCAGCTGGACGGTGCGTGGGGTGGGTGAGCAGTTCTTC.

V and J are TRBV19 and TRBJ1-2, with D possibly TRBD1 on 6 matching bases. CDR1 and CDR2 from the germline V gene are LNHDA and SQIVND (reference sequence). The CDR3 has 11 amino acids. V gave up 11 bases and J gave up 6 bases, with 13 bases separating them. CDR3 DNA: TGTGCCTCGTGGGGGGGCGATGGCTACACCTTC. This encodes CASWGGDGYTF.

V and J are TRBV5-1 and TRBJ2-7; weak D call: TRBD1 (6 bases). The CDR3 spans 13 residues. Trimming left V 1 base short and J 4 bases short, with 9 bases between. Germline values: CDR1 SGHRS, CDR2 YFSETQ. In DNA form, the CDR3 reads TGCGCCAGCAGCTTGTGGACAGCATACGAGCAGTACTTC. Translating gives CASSLWTAYEQYF.

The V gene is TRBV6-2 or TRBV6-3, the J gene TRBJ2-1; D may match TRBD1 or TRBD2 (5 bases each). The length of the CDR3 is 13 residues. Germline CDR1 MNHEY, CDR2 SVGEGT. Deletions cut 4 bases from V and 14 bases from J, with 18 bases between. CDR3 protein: CASSSTKPGPKFF. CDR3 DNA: TGTGCCAGCAGTTCAACAAAACCGGGACCAAAGTTCTTC.

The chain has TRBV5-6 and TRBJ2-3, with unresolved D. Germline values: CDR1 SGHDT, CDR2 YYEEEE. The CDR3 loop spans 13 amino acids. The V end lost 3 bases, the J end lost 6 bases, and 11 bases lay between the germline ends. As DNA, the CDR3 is TGTGCCAGCAGCTACAGCTCGTCCGATACGCAGTATTTT. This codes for CASSYSSSDTQYF.

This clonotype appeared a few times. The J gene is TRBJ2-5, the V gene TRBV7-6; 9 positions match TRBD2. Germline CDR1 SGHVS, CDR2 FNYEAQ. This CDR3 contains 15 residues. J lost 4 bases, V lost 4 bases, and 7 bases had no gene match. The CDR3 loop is CASSSFGAGGETQYF. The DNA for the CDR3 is TGTGCCAGCAGCTCGTTTGGAGCGGGAGGAGAGACCCAGTACTTC. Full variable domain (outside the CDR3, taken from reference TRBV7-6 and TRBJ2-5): GAGVSQSPRYKVTKRGQDVALRCDPISGHVSLYWYRQALGQGPEFLTYFNYEAQQDKSGLPNDRFSAERPEGSISTLTIQRTEQRDSAMYRCASSSFGAGGETQYFGPGTRLLVL.

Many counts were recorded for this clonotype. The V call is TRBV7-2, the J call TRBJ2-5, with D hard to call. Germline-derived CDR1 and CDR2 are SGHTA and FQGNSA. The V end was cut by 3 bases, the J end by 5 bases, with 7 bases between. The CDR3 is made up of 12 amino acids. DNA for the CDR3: TGTGCCAGCAGCTTCGATCGGGAGACCCAGTACTTC. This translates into CASSFDRETQYF.

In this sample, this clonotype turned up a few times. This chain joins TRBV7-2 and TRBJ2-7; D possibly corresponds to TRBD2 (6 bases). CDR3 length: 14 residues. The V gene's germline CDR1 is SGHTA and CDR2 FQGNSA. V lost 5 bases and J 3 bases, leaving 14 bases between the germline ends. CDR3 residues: CASSRGTLSYEQYF. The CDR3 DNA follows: TGTGCCAGCAGCAGAGGGACTCTTAGCTACGAGCAGTACTTC.

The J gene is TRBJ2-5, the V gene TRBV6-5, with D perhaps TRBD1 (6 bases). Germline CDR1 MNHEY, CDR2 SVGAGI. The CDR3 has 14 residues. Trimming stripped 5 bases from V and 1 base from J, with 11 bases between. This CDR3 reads CASSRRDTQETQYF. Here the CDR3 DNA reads TGTGCCAGCAGTCGACGGGACACCCAAGAGACCCAGTACTTC.

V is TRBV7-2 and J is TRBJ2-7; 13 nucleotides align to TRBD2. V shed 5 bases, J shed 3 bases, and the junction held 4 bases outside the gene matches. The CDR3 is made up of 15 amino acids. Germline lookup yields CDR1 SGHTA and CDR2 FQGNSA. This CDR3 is CASSQGLAGLYEQYF. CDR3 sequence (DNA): TGTGCCAGCAGCCAGGGACTAGCGGGGCTCTACGAGCAGTACTTC. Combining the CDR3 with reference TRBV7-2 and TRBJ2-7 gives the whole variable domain GAGVSQSPSNKVTEKGKDVELRCDPISGHTALYWYRQSLGQGLEFLIYFQGNSAPDKSGLPSDRFSAERTGGSVSTLTIQRTQQEDSAVYLCASSQGLAGLYEQYFGPGTRLTVT.

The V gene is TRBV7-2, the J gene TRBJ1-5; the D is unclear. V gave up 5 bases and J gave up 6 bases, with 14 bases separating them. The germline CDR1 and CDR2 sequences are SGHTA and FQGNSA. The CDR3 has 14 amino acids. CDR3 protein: CASSTGKGPQPQHF. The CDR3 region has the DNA TGTGCCAGCAGCACTGGAAAGGGCCCTCAGCCCCAGCATTTT.

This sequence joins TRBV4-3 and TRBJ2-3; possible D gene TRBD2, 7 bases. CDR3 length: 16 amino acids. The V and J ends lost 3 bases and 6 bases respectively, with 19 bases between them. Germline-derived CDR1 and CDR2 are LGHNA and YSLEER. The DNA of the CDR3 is TGCGCCAGCAGCCAGTCTTGGGGGGGCAGGTGGGATACGCAGTATTTT. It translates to CASSQSWGGRWDTQYF.

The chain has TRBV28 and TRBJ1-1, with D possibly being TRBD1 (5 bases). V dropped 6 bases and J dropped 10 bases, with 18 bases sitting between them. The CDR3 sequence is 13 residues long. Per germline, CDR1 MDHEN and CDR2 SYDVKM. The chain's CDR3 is CASRPGRTLSAFF. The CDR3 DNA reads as TGTGCCAGCAGGCCGGGACGGACCCTGTCAGCTTTCTTT.

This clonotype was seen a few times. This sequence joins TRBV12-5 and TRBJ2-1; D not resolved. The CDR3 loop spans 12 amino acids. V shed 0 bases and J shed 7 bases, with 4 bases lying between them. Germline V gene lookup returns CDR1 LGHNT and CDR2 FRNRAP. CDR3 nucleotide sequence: TGTGCTAGTGGTTTGGTACAGAATGAGCAGTTCTTC. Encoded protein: CASGLVQNEQFF. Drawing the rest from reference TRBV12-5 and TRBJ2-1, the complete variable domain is DARVTQTPRHKVTEMGQEVTMRCQPILGHNTVFWYRQTMMQGLELLAYFRNRAPLDDSGMPKDRFSAEMPDATLATLKIQPSEPRDSAVYFCASGLVQNEQFFGPGTRLTVL.

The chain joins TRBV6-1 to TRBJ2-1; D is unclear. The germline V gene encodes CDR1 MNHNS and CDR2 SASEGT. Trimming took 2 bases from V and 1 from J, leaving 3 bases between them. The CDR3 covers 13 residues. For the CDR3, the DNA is TGTGCCAGCAGTGAACCTTCCTACAATGAGCAGTTCTTC. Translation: CASSEPSYNEQFF.

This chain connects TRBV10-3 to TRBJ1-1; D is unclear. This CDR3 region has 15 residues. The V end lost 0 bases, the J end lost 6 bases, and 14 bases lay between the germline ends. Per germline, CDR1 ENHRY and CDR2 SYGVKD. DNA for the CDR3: TGTGCCATCAGTGAGTCGCCCCCACCTTGGGCTGAAGCTTTCTTT. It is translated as CAISESPPPWAEAFF.

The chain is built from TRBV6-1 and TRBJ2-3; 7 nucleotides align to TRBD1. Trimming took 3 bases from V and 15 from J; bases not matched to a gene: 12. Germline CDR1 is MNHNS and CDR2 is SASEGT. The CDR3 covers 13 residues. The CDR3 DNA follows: TGTGCCAGCAGTGAGAGAAGGGGGCTAGATTGTTATTTT. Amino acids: CASSERRGLDCYF.

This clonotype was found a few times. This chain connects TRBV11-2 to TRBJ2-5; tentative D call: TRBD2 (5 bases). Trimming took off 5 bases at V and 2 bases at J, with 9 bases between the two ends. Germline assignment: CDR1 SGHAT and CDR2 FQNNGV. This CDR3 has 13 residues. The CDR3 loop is CASSPGIQETQYF. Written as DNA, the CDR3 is TGTGCCAGCAGCCCCGGGATTCAAGAGACCCAGTACTTC.

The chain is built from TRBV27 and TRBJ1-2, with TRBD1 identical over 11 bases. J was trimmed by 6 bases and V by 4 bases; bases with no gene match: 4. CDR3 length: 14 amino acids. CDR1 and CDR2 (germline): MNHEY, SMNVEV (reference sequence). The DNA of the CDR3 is TGTGCCAGCAGTTGGGACAGGGGGTACGATGGCTACACCTTC. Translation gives CASSWDRGYDGYTF.

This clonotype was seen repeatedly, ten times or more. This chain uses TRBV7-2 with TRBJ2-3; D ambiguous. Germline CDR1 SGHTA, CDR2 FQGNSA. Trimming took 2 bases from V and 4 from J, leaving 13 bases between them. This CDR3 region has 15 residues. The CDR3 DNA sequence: TGTGCCAGCAGCTTAATGAGACTCACGTCAGATACGCAGTATTTT. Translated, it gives CASSLMRLTSDTQYF.

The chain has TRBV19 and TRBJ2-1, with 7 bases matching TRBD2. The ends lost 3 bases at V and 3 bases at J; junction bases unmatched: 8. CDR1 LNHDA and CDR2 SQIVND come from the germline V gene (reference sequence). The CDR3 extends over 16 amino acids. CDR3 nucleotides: TGTGCCAGTAGTATGTTGTCGGGAGGCGTCTACAATGAGCAGTTCTTC. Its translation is CASSMLSGGVYNEQFF.

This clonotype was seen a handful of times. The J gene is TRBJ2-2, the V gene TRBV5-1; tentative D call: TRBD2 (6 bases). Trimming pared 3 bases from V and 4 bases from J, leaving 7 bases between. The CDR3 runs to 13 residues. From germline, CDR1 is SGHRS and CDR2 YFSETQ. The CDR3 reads CASSWEATGELFF. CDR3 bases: TGCGCCAGCAGCTGGGAGGCCACCGGGGAGCTGTTTTTT.

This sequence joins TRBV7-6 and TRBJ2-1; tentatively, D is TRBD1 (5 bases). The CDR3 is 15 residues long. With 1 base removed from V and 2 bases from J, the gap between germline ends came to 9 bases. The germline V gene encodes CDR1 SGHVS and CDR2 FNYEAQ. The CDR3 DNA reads TGTGCCAGCAGCTTAGGGACAAACCCCTACAATGAGCAGTTCTTC. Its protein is CASSLGTNPYNEQFF.